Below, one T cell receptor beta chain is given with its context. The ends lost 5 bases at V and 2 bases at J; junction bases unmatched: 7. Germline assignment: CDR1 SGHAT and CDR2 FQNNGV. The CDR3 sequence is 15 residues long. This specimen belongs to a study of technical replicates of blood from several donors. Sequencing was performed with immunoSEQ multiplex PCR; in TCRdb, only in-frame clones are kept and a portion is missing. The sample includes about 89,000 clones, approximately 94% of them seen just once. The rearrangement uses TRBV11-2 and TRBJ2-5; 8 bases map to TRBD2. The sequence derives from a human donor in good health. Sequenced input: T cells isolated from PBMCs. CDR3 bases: TGTGCCAGCAGCCTGCCCCCTAGCGGGCAAGAGACCCAGTACTTC. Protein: CASSLPPSGQETQYF. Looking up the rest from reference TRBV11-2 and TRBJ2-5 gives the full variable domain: EAGVAQSPRYKIIEKRQSVAFWCNPISGHATLYWYQQILGQGPKLLIQFQNNGVVDDSQLPKDRFSAERLKGVDSTLKIQPAKLEDSAVYLCASSLPPSGQETQYFGPGTRLLVL.